This T cell receptor (beta chain) stems from a study of T cell repertoires in cytomegalovirus infection. Each CDR3 protein gets one entry after TCRdb re-called the reads with MiXCR. This sample has 830,000 or so distinct CDR3 sequences, with roughly 33% found just once. At least ten counts were recorded for this clonotype. The antigen is undetermined. V gave up 5 bases and J gave up 4 bases; unmatched junction bases: 3. The CDR3 contains 14 residues. Germline V gene sequence: CDR1 SGHVS, CDR2 FNYEAQ. The chain couples TRBV7-6 to TRBJ2-5, with 11 bases that match TRBD1. The sequences come from cultured CD8+ T cells from PBMCs, collected from culture after CMV antigen stimulation. This TCR came from a human donor in good health (CMV status not recorded). Some clones in this sample may be carry-over from other donors' samples. CDR3 loop: CASSGQGAGETQYF. The CDR3, as DNA: TGTGCCAGCAGCGGACAGGGGGCCGGAGAGACCCAGTACTTC.